A single sample is the source of the 14 T cell receptor beta chains below, sequenced in a study of T cells in Graves' hyperthyroidism and ophthalmopathy. Using RNA transcripts as the source, TCR beta CDR3 regions were amplified. The HTBI primer set served for first-round RT-PCR of the TCR CDR3. TCRdb re-analysed the multiplex PCR reads in MiXCR, keeping a single row per CDR3 protein. The table has some 600,000 distinct CDR3 sequences, about 45% seen once. Input material: peripheral blood or thyroid tissue (not recorded which). Receptors originate from a woman between 18 and 29 years old with Graves' hyperthyroidism.

This clonotype was recorded only once. This may stem from a read error, because a much larger clone lies one nucleotide away. The chain carries TRBV24-1 and TRBJ2-7; 10 bases fit TRBD2. The germline V gene encodes CDR1 KGHDR and CDR2 SFDVKD. CDR3 size: 14 residues. Trimming cost V 5 bases and J 3 bases; bases outside gene matches: 3. The CDR3 DNA is TGTGCCACCAGTGCACTAGCGGGAAGCTACGAGCAGTACTTC. Encoded protein: CATSALAGSYEQYF.

As regards this clonotype: Because it lacks the conserved phenylalanine or tryptophan at the end, this CDR3 is likely a read error. The V and J genes are TRBV7-6 and TRBJ1-2; 7 positions match TRBD1. Germline CDR1 SGHVS, CDR2 FNYEAQ. The CDR3 is made up of 14 amino acids. CDR3 sequence: CASSLVGGSYGYTL. CDR3 DNA sequence: TGTGCCAGTAGCTTAGTAGGGGGCAGCTATGGCTACACCCTC.

The chain carries TRBV24-1 and TRBJ2-5; the match to TRBD1 covers 10 bases. The CDR3 is made up of 15 amino acids. Germline V gene lookup returns CDR1 KGHDR and CDR2 SFDVKD. V shed 4 bases and J 3 bases; nucleotides not matched to a gene: 4. CDR3 coding DNA: TGTGCCACCAGTGAATCCGGGACAGGGGAAGAGACCCAGTACTTC. Protein: CATSESGTGEETQYF.

The V and J genes are TRBV12-3 or TRBV12-4 and TRBJ1-2; 7 nucleotides match TRBD1. The V gene end was trimmed by 6 bases and the J gene end by 1 base; junction bases not matched to a gene: 5. The CDR3 is 14 residues long. The CDR3 is CASSGTENNYGYTF. CDR3 nucleotides: TGTGCCAGCAGCGGGACAGAGAATAACTATGGCTACACCTTC.

This clonotype was recorded at least ten times. This chain joins TRBV10-2 and TRBJ1-2; the D gene is possibly TRBD1 (5 bases). The CDR3 covers 12 residues. CDR1 WSHSY and CDR2 SAAADI come from the germline V gene. V was clipped by 7 bases and J by 3 bases, with 9 bases between them. CDR3 sequence reads: CASTTEHYGYTF. The CDR3 DNA is TGCGCCAGCACGACAGAACACTATGGCTACACCTTC.

Turning to this clonotype: Since the CDR3 does not end with the conserved phenylalanine or tryptophan, this likely comes from a read error. The DNA is left out, because the CDR3 cannot be placed on it with certainty; the CDR3 is given as TCRdb lists it. The rearrangement joins TRBV9 to TRBJ1-2; no check of the table's D call, TRBD1, against the DNA was made. The CDR3 length equals 16 residues, ends included. Germline V gives CDR1 SGDLS, CDR2 YYNGEE. The chain's CDR3 is CASSVTGTTLTMATPS.

The chain carries TRBV6-6 and TRBJ2-5; D uncertain. The CDR3 consists of 14 residues. Germline CDR1 reads MNHNY; CDR2 reads SVGAGI (reference sequence). V lost 2 bases and J 4 bases, leaving 11 bases between the germline ends. The CDR3 protein is CASSYGFGAETQYF. The CDR3 nucleotides are TGTGCCAGCAGTTACGGTTTCGGAGCAGAGACCCAGTACTTC.

This clonotype appeared a single time. Written as DNA, the CDR3 is TGTGCCAGCAGTTACCAGGGGGACCCCCTCCACTTT. Its translation: CASSYQGDPLHF. The gene calls are TRBV6-5 and TRBJ1-6; TRBD1 matches at 7 bases. Germline V gives CDR1 MNHEY, CDR2 SVGAGI. With 2 bases clipped from V and 13 bases from J, the junction kept 2 bases outside the gene matches. This CDR3 is 12 amino acids long.

The chain joins TRBV29-1 to TRBJ1-1; D is unclear. The CDR3 sequence is 14 residues long. The ends were cut back, 3 bases at V and 5 bases at J, with 16 bases in the middle. Germline lookup yields CDR1 SQVTM and CDR2 ANQGSEA. In DNA form, the CDR3 reads TGCAGCGTTGAGACTAGCGGGTTGGGGACTGAAGCTTTCTTT. Translated, it gives CSVETSGLGTEAFF.

The chain recombines TRBV5-8 with TRBJ2-7; D perhaps matches TRBD2 (5 bases). Trimming took off 4 bases at V and 6 bases at J, with 17 bases between the two ends. The germline gives CDR1 SGHTS, CDR2 YDEGEE. CDR3 size: 14 residues. The chain's CDR3 is CASSQRYSVTEQYF. The DNA of the CDR3 is TGTGCCAGCAGCCAGCGATATAGCGTTACCGAGCAGTACTTC.

Turning to this clonotype: A clone one base away is much larger, so this may be a read error. The V and J genes are TRBV7-2 and TRBJ1-6; 9 positions agree with TRBD1. Germline CDR1 and CDR2: SGHTA and FQGNSA. The CDR3 runs to 14 residues. V shed 3 bases and J 8 bases; nucleotides not matched to a gene: 2. This CDR3 reads CASSLGTGHSPLHF. The DNA for the CDR3 is TGTGCCAGCAGCTTGGGGACAGGGCATTCACCCCTCCACTTT.

The chain uses TRBV12-3 or TRBV12-4 and TRBJ2-2; perhaps TRBD2 as D (5 bases). Between the trimmed V and J ends, which lost 6 bases and 4 bases, there was a span of 18 bases. CDR3 length: 16 amino acids. CDR3 amino acids: CASSRSVGAATGELFF. CDR3 bases: TGTGCCAGCAGCCGGTCTGTGGGAGCGGCCACCGGGGAGCTGTTTTTT.

V and J are TRBV20-1 and TRBJ1-3, with 9 bases identical to TRBD1. CDR3 length: 16 residues. J gave up 2 bases and V 6 bases, and 11 bases lay outside the gene matches. The germline CDR1 and CDR2 sequences are DFQATT and SNEGSKA (reference sequence). This CDR3 is CSALPGQGRTGNTIYF. The CDR3 DNA reads TGCAGTGCCCTGCCCGGACAGGGGCGCACTGGAAACACCATATATTTT.

Only a few counts were recorded for this clonotype. This chain links TRBV5-1 with TRBJ2-7, with 8 bases aligning to TRBD2. CDR3 length: 16 residues. CDR1 is SGHRS, CDR2 YFSETQ, per germline. V shed 4 bases and J 0 bases; nucleotides not matched to a gene: 9. The DNA for the CDR3 is TGCGCCAGCAGCCCGAGGTCAGCGGGAGTCTCCTACGAGCAGTACTTC. It codes for CASSPRSAGVSYEQYF.